This T cell receptor beta chain was identified during a study of T-cell memory formation after mild COVID-19. In this sample, this clonotype turned up a few times. MiXCR was run by TCRdb on the 5' RACE reads, yielding one entry per CDR3 protein. The sample records 150,000 or so distinct CDR3 sequences, about 23% being singletons. This CDR3 has 14 amino acids. V lost 6 bases and J lost 4, with 16 bases in between. CDR1 is MDHEN, CDR2 SYDVKM, per germline. This receptor was identified in an adult woman who had mild COVID-19 (a few samples of this study predate the infection). Cell type and time point are not known. The chain has TRBV28 and TRBJ2-7; D is unclear. Sequencing was done on a sample of PBMCs or a T cell subset sorted from them (not recorded which). The CDR3 loop is CASSSRPSFYEQYF. CDR3 DNA: TGTGCCAGCAGCTCTAGACCGTCATTTTACGAGCAGTACTTC.